The next 23 T cell receptor beta chains were all read from a single sample in a study of monozygotic twins with inflammatory bowel disease. For each CDR3 protein, TCRdb gives one entry from its re-call of the 5' RACE reads, without DNA. The sample's table shows about 450,000 distinct CDR3 sequences. The sample was blood. The receptors originated from a human donor with ulcerative colitis or Crohn's disease, or a healthy co-twin of an affected twin (not recorded which).

The rearrangement uses TRBV28 and TRBJ1-2; absent DNA, TCRdb's TRBD1 call cannot be checked. CDR1 is MDHEN, CDR2 SYDVKM, per germline. The CDR3 totals 15 residues. The chain's CDR3 is CASSVEGARPYGYTF.

The rearrangement uses TRBV7-2 and TRBJ2-6. This CDR3 has 17 amino acids. Germline CDR1 and CDR2: SGHTA and FQGNSA. CDR3 sequence: CASSLEGGSSGANVLTF. The full variable domain, rest sourced from reference TRBV7-2 and TRBJ2-6, is GAGVSQSPSNKVTEKGKDVELRCDPISGHTALYWYRQSLGQGLEFLIYFQGNSAPDKSGLPSDRFSAERTGGSVSTLTIQRTQQEDSAVYLCASSLEGGSSGANVLTFGAGSRLTVL.

The rearrangement uses TRBV10-3 and TRBJ2-3; the D gene TCRdb calls, TRBD2, cannot be checked with no DNA. Germline values: CDR1 ENHRY, CDR2 SYGVKD. There are 14 residues in the CDR3. CDR3 loop: CAAQQRSSTDTQYF.

This rearrangement joins TRBV5-6 to TRBJ2-1. CDR3 length equals 16 residues. The germline CDR1 and CDR2 sequences are SGHDT and YYEEEE. The chain's CDR3 is CASSLRGPSSYNEQFF.

The V call is TRBV2, the J call TRBJ2-1; absent DNA, TCRdb's TRBD1 call cannot be checked. The CDR3 contains 12 residues. Germline V lookup: CDR1 SNHLY, CDR2 FYNNEI. The CDR3 spells CASSKDSNEQFF.

V gene TRBV3-1 combines with J gene TRBJ2-7; there is no DNA to check the TCRdb D call of TRBD1. This CDR3 is built from 16 residues. The V gene's germline CDR1 is LGHDT and CDR2 YNNKEL (reference sequence). This CDR3 reads CASSQDPGQGHYEQYF.

V is TRBV20-1 and J is TRBJ1-5; TCRdb's D call, TRBD1, is unchecked because there is no DNA. The germline gives CDR1 DFQATT, CDR2 SNEGSKA (reference sequence). The CDR3 length is 14 residues. The CDR3 loop is CSAMGQGIDQPQHF.

This rearrangement joins TRBV24-1 to TRBJ2-1. The germline V gene has CDR1 KGHDR and CDR2 SFDVKD. The CDR3 consists of 13 residues. CDR3 in amino acids: CATSDFRGNEQFF.

This chain connects TRBV19 to TRBJ1-1. Germline V gene sequence: CDR1 LNHDA, CDR2 SQIVND (reference sequence). The CDR3 covers 14 residues. CDR3 loop: CASRPGPADTEAFF.

The chain carries TRBV5-1 and TRBJ1-4; absent DNA, TCRdb's TRBD1 call cannot be checked. This CDR3 has 14 residues. CDR1 and CDR2 (germline): SGHRS, YFSETQ. The CDR3 is CASRKGTTNEKLFF.

The rearrangement links TRBV21-1 to TRBJ1-1. TRBV21-1 is tagged as a pseudogene. There are 11 residues in the CDR3. The CDR3 here is CAENGDTEAFF.

The V and J genes are TRBV12-3 or TRBV12-4 and TRBJ2-7; TCRdb lists TRBD1, though no DNA is available to test this call. The CDR3 is 15 residues long. CDR3 protein: CASSLVGQGIYEQYF.

This chain joins TRBV11-2 and TRBJ2-1; the TCRdb D gene call, TRBD1, has no DNA to confirm it. The V gene's germline CDR1 is SGHAT and CDR2 FQNNGV. CDR3 size: 15 residues. This CDR3 is CASSPTGQGMHEQFF.

The chain links TRBV28 to TRBJ2-7; TCRdb's D call, TRBD2, is unchecked because there is no DNA. The CDR3 runs to 15 residues. Germline loops: CDR1 MDHEN, CDR2 SYDVKM. CDR3 residues: CASSSSIDLRGKQYF.

The chain has TRBV6-5 and TRBJ2-1; TCRdb's D call, TRBD1, is unchecked because there is no DNA. Germline-derived CDR1 and CDR2 are MNHEY and SVGAGI. This CDR3 is 15 amino acids long. CDR3: CASSSQRDRGYRRFF.

The chain recombines TRBV5-1 with TRBJ2-5; TCRdb's D call, TRBD1, is unchecked because there is no DNA. The CDR3 covers 16 residues. Germline CDR1 and CDR2: SGHRS and YFSETQ. The CDR3 is CASSYTPGPTLEAQYF.

The genes are TRBV29-1 and TRBJ1-1; the TCRdb D gene call, TRBD1, has no DNA to confirm it. The CDR3 length is 14 residues. Germline V gene sequence: CDR1 SQVTM, CDR2 ANQGSEA. The CDR3 is CSVEDQQGGTEAFF.

V and J are TRBV15 and TRBJ2-7. The CDR3 has 12 residues. CDR1 and CDR2 from the germline V gene are LNHNV and YYDKDF (reference sequence). The CDR3: CATSRGNYEQYF. The whole variable domain, filled in from reference TRBV15 and TRBJ2-7, reads DAMVIQNPRYQVTQFGKPVTLSCSQTLNHNVMYWYQQKSSQAPKLLFHYYDKDFNNEADTPDNFQSRRPNTSFCFLDIRSPGLGDTAMYLCATSRGNYEQYFGPGTRLTVT.

Here the CDR3 reads CASSLEMWGAAGELFF. J is TRBJ2-2 and V is TRBV5-5; TCRdb gives TRBD1 as the D gene, but with no DNA this cannot be confirmed. In germline, CDR1 is SGHKS, CDR2 YYEKEE (reference sequence). This CDR3 region has 16 residues.

The J gene is TRBJ1-2, the V gene TRBV5-1; TCRdb gives TRBD1 as the D gene, but with no DNA this cannot be confirmed. Germline-derived CDR1 and CDR2 are SGHRS and YFSETQ. The CDR3 contains 14 residues. The CDR3 sequence: CASSASGTGYGYTF.

The chain carries TRBV9 and TRBJ2-3; TCRdb calls TRBD2, which cannot be checked without DNA. The CDR3 loop spans 15 amino acids. Germline V gives CDR1 SGDLS, CDR2 YYNGEE. CDR3 region: CASSVGLAYTDTQYF.

The V and J genes are TRBV24-1 and TRBJ2-1; the D call from TCRdb, TRBD2, cannot be confirmed without DNA. CDR1 is KGHDR, CDR2 SFDVKD, per germline. The CDR3 has 16 amino acids. CDR3 region: CATSDASGSSYNEQFF.

The chain uses TRBV6-1 and TRBJ1-1. CDR1 and CDR2 (germline): MNHNS, SASEGT. The CDR3 runs to 14 residues. The CDR3 loop is CASTKNPLGTEAFF.